The table lists the clone carrying this T cell receptor beta chain with a count of one. Its matching antigen is unknown. The sample is drawn from a study of shared clonotypes between healthy human individuals. Running of the assay took place at deep level. Produced via immunoSEQ multiplex PCR; TCRdb's table is partial and in-frame only. The sample yields about 2.1 million clones, just over 90% seen once. Terminally differentiated effector memory CD45RA+ cells were excluded from the naive CD8 cells, which were CD45RO-negative and positively selected for CCR7. Study conclusions and caveats: In the sorted subsets, rarefaction showed sequencing was incomplete despite large depth. The authors expected sequencing depth to affect clonotype sharing among donors. Blood was the sole source, and tissue repertoires probably differ.

Trimming shortened V by 5 bases and J by 3 bases, and 13 bases separated the two germline ends. The CDR3 covers 14 residues. The germline V gene has CDR1 MNHEY and CDR2 SMNVEV (reference sequence). The receptor comes from a man between 18 and 35 years old in good health. Some clones in this sample may be carry-over from other donors' samples. What was sequenced was naive CD8+ T cells from PBMCs. This rearrangement joins TRBV27 to TRBJ1-1; D might be TRBD1 (5 bases). The CDR3 region is CASSPGPWDTEAFF. CDR3 coding DNA: TGTGCCAGCAGTCCGGGACCTTGGGACACTGAAGCTTTCTTT.